One sample yielded the 24 T cell receptor beta chains listed below, sequenced in a study of cytomegalovirus exposure and HLA in healthy donors. PCR involved 60 Vbeta and 13 Jbeta primers. Using immunoSEQ multiplex PCR, the repertoire was profiled, and TCRdb retains in-frame clones only, with some absent. Here the sample spans around 68,000 clones, roughly 80% being singletons. Sequencing was carried out using PBMCs. These receptors originate from a woman aged 30 to 39 in good health and CMV-seropositive.

The chain is built from TRBV5-4 and TRBJ1-1, with no clear D. V lost 1 base to trimming and J lost 2 bases, with 6 bases between them. CDR1 and CDR2 from the germline V gene are SGHNT and YYREEE (reference sequence). The CDR3 is 13 residues long. The CDR3 is CASSLTSNTEAFF. DNA for the CDR3: TGTGCCAGCAGCTTGACATCTAACACTGAAGCTTTCTTT. Variable domain in full (rest from reference TRBV5-4 and TRBJ1-1): ETGVTQSPTHLIKTRGQQVTLRCSSQSGHNTVSWYQQALGQGPQFIFQYYREEENGRGNFPPRFSGLQFPNYSSELNVNALELDDSALYLCASSLTSNTEAFFGQGTRLTVV.

CDR3 residues: CASSLVGGRAGGGELFF. As DNA, the CDR3 is TGTGCCAGCAGCTTAGTCGGCGGGAGGGCCGGTGGCGGGGAGCTGTTTTTT. V usage is TRBV7-2 and J usage is TRBJ2-2; TRBD2 matches at 9 bases. Germline V gives CDR1 SGHTA, CDR2 FQGNSA. Trimming took 1 base from V and 7 from J; bases not matched to a gene: 10. The CDR3 sequence is 17 residues long. The variable domain in full, with the rest retrieved from reference TRBV7-2 and TRBJ2-2, is GAGVSQSPSNKVTEKGKDVELRCDPISGHTALYWYRQSLGQGLEFLIYFQGNSAPDKSGLPSDRFSAERTGGSVSTLTIQRTQQEDSAVYLCASSLVGGRAGGGELFFGEGSRLTVL.

The chain joins TRBV18 to TRBJ2-1; D perhaps matches TRBD2 (6 bases). This CDR3 has 16 residues. Germline CDR1 and CDR2: KGHSH and LQKENI. Trimming took 3 bases from V and 4 from J, leaving 16 bases between them. CDR3 sequence (DNA): TGTGCCAGCTCACCGTTCGTGGCGGGGTCTTACAATGAGCAGTTCTTC. This codes for CASSPFVAGSYNEQFF.

The chain uses TRBV7-2 and TRBJ2-2; D may be TRBD1 (6 bases). V gave up 6 bases and J gave up 6 bases, with 14 bases separating them. The CDR3 has 14 residues. Germline-derived CDR1 and CDR2 are SGHTA and FQGNSA. For the CDR3, the DNA is TGTGCCAGCAGATGGACAGTAGGGGCCGGGGAGCTGTTTTTT. Translated, it gives CASRWTVGAGELFF.

This chain joins TRBV30 and TRBJ2-5; D unresolved. Per germline, CDR1 GTSNPN and CDR2 SVGIG (reference sequence). V shed 2 bases and J shed 4 bases, with 5 bases lying between them. This CDR3 region has 11 residues. DNA for the CDR3: TGTGCCTGGAGTCCTAGAGAGACCCAGTACTTC. Its translation is CAWSPRETQYF.

This clone was detected only a few times. The rearrangement uses TRBV7-8 and TRBJ2-7; a possible D gene is TRBD2 (5 bases). Deletions cut 4 bases from V and 2 bases from J, with 9 bases between. CDR3 length equals 13 residues. CDR1 and CDR2 from the germline V gene are SGHVS and FQNEAQ. CDR3 bases: TGTGCCAGCAGCTCAAGCGGCCCCTACGAGCAGTACTTC. Amino acid sequence: CASSSSGPYEQYF. Based on the CDR3 plus reference TRBV7-8 and TRBJ2-7, the full variable domain is GAGVSQSPRYKVAKRGQDVALRCDPISGHVSLFWYQQALGQGPEFLTYFQNEAQLDKSGLPSDRFFAERPEGSVSTLKIQRTQQEDSAVYLCASSSSGPYEQYFGPGTRLTVT.

The chain combines TRBV29-1 with TRBJ1-1, with 11 bases aligning to TRBD1. Germline values: CDR1 SQVTM, CDR2 ANQGSEA. V lost 4 bases, J lost 1 base, and 2 bases stayed unmatched. CDR3 length: 14 amino acids. The chain's CDR3 is CSVGTGGANTEAFF. The CDR3 nucleotides are TGCAGCGTTGGGACAGGGGGCGCGAACACTGAAGCTTTCTTT.

V and J are TRBV5-4 and TRBJ1-2, with D possibly matching TRBD1 (6 bases). V dropped 4 bases and J dropped 6 bases, with 10 bases sitting between them. The CDR3 runs to 12 residues. Germline CDR1 and CDR2: SGHNT and YYREEE (reference sequence). CDR3 region: CASSLDRDGYTF. CDR3 in DNA: TGTGCCAGCAGCCTGGACAGAGATGGCTACACCTTC.

The chain is built from TRBV6-1 and TRBJ1-5; D is unresolved. Trimming shortened V by 3 bases and J by 2 bases, and 5 bases separated the two germline ends. Germline V gene data show CDR1 as MNHNS and CDR2 as SASEGT. The CDR3 contains 13 residues. The CDR3 reads CASSDRRNQPQHF. Here the CDR3 DNA reads TGTGCCAGCAGTGACAGGCGCAATCAGCCCCAGCATTTT.

This rearrangement joins TRBV12-5 to TRBJ2-3, with 7 positions matching TRBD2. The CDR3 runs 15 residues. V lost 1 base to trimming and J lost 2 bases; unmatched junction nucleotides: 3. Germline lookup yields CDR1 LGHNT and CDR2 FRNRAP. The CDR3 DNA reads TGTGCTAGTGGTTTGGGGACTAGAAACACAGATACGCAGTATTTT. Its translation is CASGLGTRNTDTQYF.

The chain links TRBV6-1 to TRBJ1-5; no reliable D call. The CDR3 is 20 amino acids. CDR1 and CDR2 from the germline V gene are MNHNS and SASEGT. With 3 bases removed from V and 1 base from J, the gap between germline ends came to 25 bases. CDR3 nucleotide sequence: TGTGCCAGCAGTGAGTATTTGGGCAGAGCTCAGGTAGAAAGCAATCAGCCCCAGCATTTT. Its translation: CASSEYLGRAQVESNQPQHF.

This rearrangement joins TRBV4-2 to TRBJ2-4, with D tentatively TRBD1 (6 bases). Trimming removed 2 bases at V and 8 bases at J, with 19 bases between. The CDR3 loop spans 16 amino acids. Looked up from germline, CDR1 is LGHNA and CDR2 is YNFKEQ. The CDR3 DNA is TGTGCCAGCAGCCAAATAAGTCTAGAGGGGGTTGACATTCAGTACTTC. Translating it yields CASSQISLEGVDIQYF.

This clone was counted many times. This chain connects TRBV5-4 to TRBJ1-2, with 8 bases that match TRBD1. CDR1 is SGHNT and CDR2 is YYREEE in the germline V gene (reference sequence). Losses at the gene ends were 1 base for V and 5 bases for J; bases not matched to a gene: 4. The CDR3 runs to 14 residues. DNA for the CDR3: TGTGCCAGCAGCTTGAAGGGACAGGCTTATGGCTACACCTTC. Protein sequence: CASSLKGQAYGYTF.

By its share, this clone is medium-sized. The rearrangement links TRBV27 to TRBJ2-1, with D uncertain. Germline values: CDR1 MNHEY, CDR2 SMNVEV (reference sequence). V was pared by 6 bases and J by 5 bases, with 14 bases between. CDR3 size: 14 residues. This chain's CDR3 is CASSPYGSNNEQFF. CDR3 coding DNA: TGTGCCAGCAGCCCGTACGGGTCAAACAATGAGCAGTTCTTC.

The chain combines TRBV5-4 with TRBJ2-7; 10 nucleotides match TRBD2. V was pared by 3 bases and J by 5 bases, with 8 bases of the junction left unmatched. The CDR3 loop spans 15 amino acids. The germline gives CDR1 SGHNT, CDR2 YYREEE (reference sequence). The CDR3 region is CASSSPSGRGHEQYF. The CDR3 DNA reads TGTGCCAGCAGCTCCCCAAGCGGGAGGGGCCACGAGCAGTACTTC. The whole variable domain, filled in from reference TRBV5-4 and TRBJ2-7, reads ETGVTQSPTHLIKTRGQQVTLRCSSQSGHNTVSWYQQALGQGPQFIFQYYREEENGRGNFPPRFSGLQFPNYSSELNVNALELDDSALYLCASSSPSGRGHEQYFGPGTRLTVT.

The chain is built from TRBV19 and TRBJ1-6, with D tentatively TRBD1 (6 bases). CDR1 is LNHDA and CDR2 is SQIVND in the germline V gene (reference sequence). Trimming shortened V by 3 bases and J by 5 bases, and 17 bases separated the two germline ends. The CDR3 is 17 amino acids. CDR3 amino acids: CASSIGGAPPNNSPLHF. The CDR3 DNA follows: TGTGCCAGTAGTATCGGGGGGGCCCCCCCCAATAATTCACCCCTCCACTTT.

This clone showed up just a few times. The gene calls are TRBV6-5 and TRBJ1-5; 9 positions agree with TRBD1. The germline V gene encodes CDR1 MNHEY and CDR2 SVGAGI. V trimming: 0 bases; J trimming: 5 bases; junction bases outside the gene matches: 2. This CDR3 contains 15 residues. The CDR3 DNA reads TGTGCCAGCAGTTACTCCGGGACAGGGTATCAGCCCCAGCATTTT. Residues: CASSYSGTGYQPQHF.

This clone has more than one count but fewer than ten. The chain joins TRBV30 to TRBJ1-4, with D possibly matching TRBD1 (6 bases). This CDR3 has 14 amino acids. V was shortened by 3 bases and J by 7 bases, with 15 bases between the two germline ends. Germline V lookup: CDR1 GTSNPN, CDR2 SVGIG (reference sequence). The CDR3 DNA sequence: TGTGCCTGGAGAGGCACAGGGAATCTTGAAAAACTGTTTTTT. Amino acids: CAWRGTGNLEKLFF.

This chain links TRBV19 with TRBJ2-2; the match to TRBD2 covers 10 bases. CDR1 and CDR2 from the germline V gene are LNHDA and SQIVND (reference sequence). The CDR3 length is 16 residues. Trimming took 3 bases from V and 1 from J; bases not matched to a gene: 2. The CDR3 sequence: CASSISSGGNTGELFF. DNA for the CDR3: TGTGCCAGTAGTATTTCTAGCGGGGGGAACACCGGGGAGCTGTTTTTT.

J is TRBJ2-2 and V is TRBV19, with 8 bases that match TRBD1. The CDR3 is 18 residues long. In germline, CDR1 is LNHDA, CDR2 SQIVND (reference sequence). Losses at the gene ends were 4 bases for V and 0 bases for J; bases not matched to a gene: 10. The CDR3 sequence: CASSKWTGRNANTGELFF. The CDR3 bases are TGTGCCAGTAGTAAATGGACAGGGCGGAACGCGAACACCGGGGAGCTGTTTTTT. Full variable domain (outside the CDR3, taken from reference TRBV19 and TRBJ2-2): DGGITQSPKYLFRKEGQNVTLSCEQNLNHDAMYWYRQDPGQGLRLIYYSQIVNDFQKGDIAEGYSVSREKKESFPLTVTSAQKNPTAFYLCASSKWTGRNANTGELFFGEGSRLTVL.

The chain recombines TRBV7-9 with TRBJ1-2; TRBD1 matches at 7 bases. Germline assignment: CDR1 SEHNR and CDR2 FQNEAQ (reference sequence). V shed 3 bases and J 2 bases; nucleotides not matched to a gene: 0. The length of the CDR3 is 13 residues. The CDR3: CASSLGQNYGYTF. DNA of the CDR3: TGTGCCAGCAGCTTGGGACAGAACTATGGCTACACCTTC.

The rearrangement joins TRBV28 to TRBJ2-3; TRBD1 matches at 9 bases. In germline, CDR1 is MDHEN, CDR2 SYDVKM. V was pared by 6 bases and J by 0 bases, with 16 bases of the junction left unmatched. CDR3 length: 19 residues. CDR3 amino acids: CASSPLLAGQGSSTDTQYF. In DNA form, the CDR3 reads TGTGCCAGCAGCCCTCTACTCGCGGGACAGGGCAGTAGCACAGATACGCAGTATTTT.

The chain links TRBV7-9 to TRBJ2-1, with a tentative D call TRBD1 (5 bases). The CDR3 length is 12 residues. The germline V gene has CDR1 SEHNR and CDR2 FQNEAQ (reference sequence). The V gene lost 4 bases and the J gene lost 7 bases, with 8 bases spanning the gap. The CDR3 loop reads CASSYQGNEQFF. CDR3 bases: TGTGCCAGCAGCTACCAGGGAAATGAGCAGTTCTTC. Filled out from reference TRBV7-9 and TRBJ2-1, the complete variable domain reads DTGVSQNPRHKITKRGQNVTFRCDPISEHNRLYWYRQTLGQGPEFLTYFQNEAQLEKSRLLSDRFSAERPKGSFSTLEIQRTEQGDSAMYLCASSYQGNEQFFGPGTRLTVL.

The V and J genes are TRBV6-5 and TRBJ1-4; maybe TRBD1 (6 bases). CDR1 MNHEY and CDR2 SVGAGI come from the germline V gene. V gave up 6 bases and J gave up 5 bases, with 16 bases separating them. The CDR3 is 15 residues long. The CDR3 protein is CASRRAGALNEKLFF. The CDR3 region has the DNA TGTGCCAGCAGGAGGGCAGGGGCCTTGAATGAAAAACTGTTTTTT.